The rows below give T cell receptor beta chains drawn from one sample of a study of graft-versus-host responses after intestinal transplantation. Repertoires were generated with immunoSEQ multiplex PCR, while TCRdb's copy carries only in-frame clones and drops some. Of about 15,000 clones listed, roughly two thirds are singletons. Here the sequenced sample was ileum tissue, taken 650 to 700 days after intestinal transplantation. The source is a human patient who received an intestinal transplant, so some T cells may come from the graft donor. Each CDR3 is given with its conserved first and last residue. The order of the fields is CDR3 protein, CDR3 DNA, V gene, D gene, clone size, J gene. The D gene is left open where the match is weak. Clone size is stated in some rows and not others, as once, few, many or a class when expanded.

CDR3 protein: CASSPPPGGTEAFF
CDR3 DNA: TGTGCCAGCAGCCCCCCTCCAGGGGGCACTGAAGCTTTCTTT
V gene: TRBV13
D gene: TRBD1
clone size: medium-sized
J gene: TRBJ1-1

CDR3 protein: CASSPGQTFYGYTF
CDR3 DNA: TGCGCCAGCAGCCCGGGACAGACCTTTTATGGCTACACCTTC
V gene: TRBV4-1
D gene: TRBD1
clone size: -
J gene: TRBJ1-2

CDR3 protein: CASSQGSGINYEQYF
CDR3 DNA: TGCGCCAGCAGCCAAGGCTCGGGGATCAACTACGAGCAGTACTTC
V gene: TRBV4-3
D gene: -
clone size: -
J gene: TRBJ2-7

CDR3 protein: CASRDRGFTYGYTF
CDR3 DNA: TGTGCCAGCAGGGACAGGGGGTTTACCTATGGCTACACCTTC
V gene: TRBV6-5
D gene: TRBD1
clone size: few
J gene: TRBJ1-2

CDR3 protein: CASSRVGRGYNEQFF
CDR3 DNA: TGTGCCAGCAGCCGCGTCGGGCGGGGGTACAATGAGCAGTTCTTC
V gene: TRBV6-5
D gene: TRBD2
clone size: -
J gene: TRBJ2-1

CDR3 protein: CASSKRTGGSGANVLTF
CDR3 DNA: TGTGCCAGCAGCAAACGGACAGGGGGCTCTGGGGCCAACGTCCTGACTTTC
V gene: TRBV7-2
D gene: TRBD1
clone size: few
J gene: TRBJ2-6

CDR3 protein: CASSLAGRQGYEQYF
CDR3 DNA: TGTGCCAGCAGCTTAGCCGGGAGACAGGGCTACGAGCAGTACTTC
V gene: TRBV7-8
D gene: -
clone size: -
J gene: TRBJ2-7

CDR3 protein: CASSSQGSWETQYF
CDR3 DNA: TGTGCCAGCAGCTCACAGGGGTCATGGGAGACCCAGTACTTC
V gene: TRBV11-2
D gene: TRBD1
clone size: -
J gene: TRBJ2-5

CDR3 protein: CAWNRWGEQPEQYF
CDR3 DNA: TGTGCCTGGAACCGGTGGGGGGAACAACCCGAGCAGTACTTC
V gene: TRBV30
D gene: -
clone size: -
J gene: TRBJ2-7

CDR3 protein: CASSLAPAGGADTQYF
CDR3 DNA: TGTGCCAGCAGCTTAGCGCCAGCGGGGGGGGCAGATACGCAGTATTTT
V gene: TRBV11-2
D gene: TRBD2
clone size: -
J gene: TRBJ2-3

CDR3 protein: CASSSQADTAYTDTQYF
CDR3 DNA: TGCGCCAGCAGCTCTCAAGCGGATACGGCATACACAGATACGCAGTATTTT
V gene: TRBV5-1
D gene: -
clone size: -
J gene: TRBJ2-3

CDR3 protein: CSVVGGHTEAFF
CDR3 DNA: TGCAGCGTTGTCGGGGGGCACACTGAAGCTTTCTTT
V gene: TRBV29-1
D gene: -
clone size: -
J gene: TRBJ1-1

CDR3 protein: CATSREKAGATYEQYF
CDR3 DNA: TGTGCCACCAGCAGAGAGAAGGCGGGGGCAACCTACGAGCAGTACTTC
V gene: TRBV15
D gene: -
clone size: -
J gene: TRBJ2-7

CDR3 protein: CASSDSAGGHSPLHF
CDR3 DNA: TGTGCCAGCAGTGACTCTGCAGGGGGCCATTCACCCCTCCACTTT
V gene: TRBV6-4
D gene: TRBD1
clone size: -
J gene: TRBJ1-6

CDR3 protein: CATSSLLGRGKGNYGYTF
CDR3 DNA: TGTGCCACCAGCAGCCTTTTGGGCAGGGGAAAGGGGAACTATGGCTACACCTTC
V gene: TRBV15
D gene: -
clone size: -
J gene: TRBJ1-2

CDR3 protein: CAWSPGANTEAFF
CDR3 DNA: TGTGCCTGGAGCCCTGGGGCAAACACTGAAGCTTTCTTT
V gene: TRBV30
D gene: -
clone size: -
J gene: TRBJ1-1

CDR3 protein: CSALAQGPYEQYF
CDR3 DNA: TGCAGCGCCCTGGCGCAGGGCCCCTACGAGCAGTACTTC
V gene: TRBV29-1
D gene: -
clone size: -
J gene: TRBJ2-7

CDR3 protein: CASSEARNSPLHF
CDR3 DNA: TGTGCCAGCAGTGAAGCGAGGAATTCACCCCTCCACTTT
V gene: TRBV6-5
D gene: -
clone size: -
J gene: TRBJ1-6

CDR3 protein: CASSSSFGGAEYTQYF
CDR3 DNA: TGTGCCAGCAGCTCCTCCTTCGGGGGGGCGGAATATACGCAGTATTTT
V gene: TRBV7-8
D gene: TRBD2
clone size: -
J gene: TRBJ2-3

CDR3 protein: CASSLQTENTEAFF
CDR3 DNA: TGCGCCAGCAGCTTACAAACAGAGAACACTGAAGCTTTCTTT
V gene: TRBV5-1
D gene: -
clone size: -
J gene: TRBJ1-1

CDR3 protein: CAWSVSPVKGYTF
CDR3 DNA: TGTGCCTGGAGTGTAAGTCCGGTTAAGGGCTACACCTTC
V gene: TRBV30
D gene: -
clone size: -
J gene: TRBJ1-2

CDR3 protein: CAHDRTGQYGYTF
CDR3 DNA: TGTGCCCATGACAGGACAGGGCAATATGGCTACACCTTC
V gene: TRBV10-3
D gene: TRBD1
clone size: -
J gene: TRBJ1-2

CDR3 protein: CASSPRQGGMSGELFF
CDR3 DNA: TGCGCCAGCAGCCCAAGACAGGGGGGAATGAGCGGGGAGCTGTTTTTT
V gene: TRBV4-1
D gene: TRBD1
clone size: -
J gene: TRBJ2-2

CDR3 protein: CASSIKLWGQGAPNYGYTF
CDR3 DNA: TGTGCCAGTAGTATTAAATTATGGGGACAGGGGGCACCGAACTATGGCTACACCTTC
V gene: TRBV19
D gene: TRBD1
clone size: -
J gene: TRBJ1-2

CDR3 protein: CASSRGTEETQYF
CDR3 DNA: TGTGCCAGCTCACGAGGGACAGAAGAGACCCAGTACTTC
V gene: TRBV18
D gene: TRBD1
clone size: -
J gene: TRBJ2-5

CDR3 protein: CASSSDLQGFTYNSPLHF
CDR3 DNA: TGTGCCAGCAGCTCCGACCTACAGGGTTTCACCTATAATTCACCCCTCCACTTT
V gene: TRBV11-2
D gene: -
clone size: -
J gene: TRBJ1-6

CDR3 protein: CAIIGQGGADTQYF
CDR3 DNA: TGTGCCATCATAGGGCAGGGTGGGGCAGATACGCAGTATTTT
V gene: TRBV10-3
D gene: -
clone size: -
J gene: TRBJ2-3

CDR3 protein: CASTLTGGNTEAFF
CDR3 DNA: TGTGCCAGCACCCTGACAGGGGGTAACACTGAAGCTTTCTTT
V gene: TRBV11-2
D gene: TRBD1
clone size: few
J gene: TRBJ1-1

CDR3 protein: CASSLVQGVKGYGYTF
CDR3 DNA: TGTGCCAGCAGCTTAGTACAGGGGGTTAAGGGCTATGGCTACACCTTC
V gene: TRBV7-2
D gene: TRBD1
clone size: few
J gene: TRBJ1-2

CDR3 protein: CASSYTGENTEAFF
CDR3 DNA: TGTGCCAGTAGTTATACAGGGGAGAACACTGAAGCTTTCTTT
V gene: TRBV19
D gene: TRBD1
clone size: few
J gene: TRBJ1-1

CDR3 protein: CASSEWGTGGYYEQYF
CDR3 DNA: TGTGCCAGCAGTGAATGGGGGACAGGGGGATACTACGAGCAGTACTTC
V gene: TRBV25-1
D gene: TRBD1
clone size: -
J gene: TRBJ2-7

CDR3 protein: CASSPSSSQGNEQYF
CDR3 DNA: TGTGCCAGCTCCCCATCATCATCACAGGGCAACGAGCAGTACTTC
V gene: TRBV18
D gene: -
clone size: -
J gene: TRBJ2-7

CDR3 protein: CASSLAPGQGSPLHF
CDR3 DNA: TGTGCCAGCAGCTTAGCGCCCGGACAGGGATCACCCCTCCACTTT
V gene: TRBV7-2
D gene: TRBD1
clone size: -
J gene: TRBJ1-6

CDR3 protein: CASSSQPSGTYNEQFF
CDR3 DNA: TGCGCCAGCAGCTCCCAACCTAGCGGTACCTACAATGAGCAGTTCTTC
V gene: TRBV5-1
D gene: TRBD2
clone size: -
J gene: TRBJ2-1

CDR3 protein: CASSQDGGGSYNEQFF
CDR3 DNA: TGCGCCAGCAGCCAAGATGGGGGGGGCTCCTACAATGAGCAGTTCTTC
V gene: TRBV4-3
D gene: TRBD2
clone size: once
J gene: TRBJ2-1

CDR3 protein: CASSPRRGPMNTEAFF
CDR3 DNA: TGTGCCAGCAGCCCCCGGCGGGGGCCCATGAACACTGAAGCTTTCTTT
V gene: TRBV5-6
D gene: -
clone size: -
J gene: TRBJ1-1

CDR3 protein: CASALGTQWSSYEQYF
CDR3 DNA: TGTGCTAGTGCCCTCGGGACACAATGGAGCTCCTACGAGCAGTACTTC
V gene: TRBV12-5
D gene: -
clone size: -
J gene: TRBJ2-7

CDR3 protein: CASSLDKNTEAFF
CDR3 DNA: TGTGCCAGCAGCTTGGACAAAAACACTGAAGCTTTCTTT
V gene: TRBV5-4
D gene: -
clone size: few
J gene: TRBJ1-1

CDR3 protein: CASSYTSGSYEQYF
CDR3 DNA: TGTGCCAGCAGTTACACTAGCGGGAGCTACGAGCAGTACTTC
V gene: TRBV6-5
D gene: TRBD2
clone size: -
J gene: TRBJ2-7

CDR3 protein: CASSLVGTSGTSTDTQYF
CDR3 DNA: TGTGCCAGCAGCTTAGTCGGGACTAGCGGTACTAGCACAGATACGCAGTATTTT
V gene: TRBV7-2
D gene: TRBD2
clone size: -
J gene: TRBJ2-3

CDR3 protein: CASSRTSGGTSYEQYF
CDR3 DNA: TGTGCCAGCAGCAGGACTAGCGGGGGAACCAGCTACGAGCAGTACTTC
V gene: TRBV7-2
D gene: TRBD2
clone size: -
J gene: TRBJ2-7

CDR3 protein: CATRGKRPEAFF
CDR3 DNA: TGTGCCACCCGGGGGAAAAGGCCTGAAGCTTTCTTT
V gene: TRBV10-3
D gene: -
clone size: -
J gene: TRBJ1-1

CDR3 protein: CASSQDRGYEQYF
CDR3 DNA: TGCGCCAGCAGCCAAGACAGGGGGTACGAGCAGTACTTC
V gene: TRBV4-3
D gene: TRBD1
clone size: -
J gene: TRBJ2-7

CDR3 protein: CAWRAPTGGIGNTIYF
CDR3 DNA: TGTGCCTGGAGGGCCCCTACAGGGGGCATTGGAAACACCATATATTTT
V gene: TRBV30
D gene: TRBD1
clone size: -
J gene: TRBJ1-3

CDR3 protein: CASSYAGARTEAFF
CDR3 DNA: TGTGCCAGCAGTTACGCGGGGGCGAGGACTGAAGCTTTCTTT
V gene: TRBV6-5
D gene: -
clone size: -
J gene: TRBJ1-1

CDR3 protein: CASSQDHGAFVNEQYF
CDR3 DNA: TGCGCCAGCAGCCAAGATCACGGAGCATTCGTGAACGAGCAGTACTTC
V gene: TRBV4-3
D gene: -
clone size: -
J gene: TRBJ2-7

CDR3 protein: CAWSAWHIGYTF
CDR3 DNA: TGTGCCTGGAGTGCGTGGCATATCGGCTACACCTTC
V gene: TRBV30
D gene: -
clone size: -
J gene: TRBJ1-2

CDR3 protein: CASSLGLPSSYEQYF
CDR3 DNA: TGTGCCAGCAGCTTGGGACTGCCGAGCTCCTACGAGCAGTACTTC
V gene: TRBV7-8
D gene: -
clone size: -
J gene: TRBJ2-7

CDR3 protein: CASSVLAVVTDTQYF
CDR3 DNA: TGTGCCAGCAGCGTACTAGCGGTGGTCACAGATACGCAGTATTTT
V gene: TRBV9
D gene: TRBD2
clone size: few
J gene: TRBJ2-3

CDR3 protein: CASSRTEGTIHGYTF
CDR3 DNA: TGTGCCAGCAGTCGGACAGAGGGGACTATCCATGGCTACACCTTC
V gene: TRBV6-1
D gene: -
clone size: once
J gene: TRBJ1-2

CDR3 protein: CASSSGGAGYNEQFF
CDR3 DNA: TGTGCCAGCAGCTCAGGGGGTGCAGGCTACAATGAGCAGTTCTTC
V gene: TRBV7-9
D gene: TRBD1
clone size: -
J gene: TRBJ2-1

CDR3 protein: CASSPAGGGYGYTF
CDR3 DNA: TGTGCCAGCAGCCCCGCAGGGGGAGGCTATGGCTACACCTTC
V gene: TRBV7-8
D gene: TRBD1
clone size: once
J gene: TRBJ1-2

CDR3 protein: CASSRDRMNTEAFF
CDR3 DNA: TGTGCCAGTAGTAGGGACAGGATGAACACTGAAGCTTTCTTT
V gene: TRBV19
D gene: TRBD1
clone size: few
J gene: TRBJ1-1

CDR3 protein: CASSERTSGNTIYF
CDR3 DNA: TGTGCCAGCAGTGAAAGGACAAGCGGAAACACCATATATTTT
V gene: TRBV25-1
D gene: -
clone size: -
J gene: TRBJ1-3

CDR3 protein: CASSSLGQDSYEQYF
CDR3 DNA: TGTGCCAGCAGCTCCCTGGGACAGGACTCCTACGAGCAGTACTTC
V gene: TRBV7-9
D gene: TRBD1
clone size: medium-sized
J gene: TRBJ2-7

CDR3 protein: CASSLRQGYNEQFF
CDR3 DNA: TGCGCCAGCAGCTTGCGACAGGGCTACAATGAGCAGTTCTTC
V gene: TRBV5-1
D gene: TRBD1
clone size: -
J gene: TRBJ2-1

CDR3 protein: CASSYPGDNSPLHF
CDR3 DNA: TGTGCCAGCAGTTACCCAGGGGATAATTCACCCCTCCACTTT
V gene: TRBV6-5
D gene: -
clone size: -
J gene: TRBJ1-6